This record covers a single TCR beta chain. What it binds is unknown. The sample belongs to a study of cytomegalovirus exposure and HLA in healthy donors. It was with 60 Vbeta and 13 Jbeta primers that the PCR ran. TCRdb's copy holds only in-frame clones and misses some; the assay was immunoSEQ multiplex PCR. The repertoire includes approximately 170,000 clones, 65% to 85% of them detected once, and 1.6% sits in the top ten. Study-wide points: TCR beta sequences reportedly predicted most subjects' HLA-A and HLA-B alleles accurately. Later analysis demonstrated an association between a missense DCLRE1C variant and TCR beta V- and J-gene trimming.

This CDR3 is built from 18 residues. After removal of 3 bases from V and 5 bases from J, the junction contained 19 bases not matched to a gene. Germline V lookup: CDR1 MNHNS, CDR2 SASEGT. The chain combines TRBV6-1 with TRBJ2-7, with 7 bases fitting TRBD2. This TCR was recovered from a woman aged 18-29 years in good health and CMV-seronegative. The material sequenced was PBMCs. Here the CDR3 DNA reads TGTGCCAGCAGTGACGTCGGGGGGTGGGAAGGACGCGGCCACGAGCAGTACTTC. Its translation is CASSDVGGWEGRGHEQYF.